Listed below are T cell receptor beta chains from one sample, sequenced in a study of blood T cell repertoires in COVID-19. Here immunoSEQ multiplex PCR was the method, and the copy in TCRdb shows in-frame clones only, minus some. The table shows 330,000 or so clones, with 87% occurring only once. The specimen sequenced was peripheral blood. Receptors were obtained from a man aged 30 to 39 with COVID-19, enrolled during active disease. Each CDR3 is given with its conserved first and last residue. D genes are given only for firm matches. Expanded clones get a size class; other rows say once, few or many, or leave the size out.

v_gene	d_gene	j_gene	len	abundance	CDR3aa	CDR3nt
TRBV3-1/TRBV3-2	NA	TRBJ2-5	14	NA	CASSQKTVQETQYF	TGTGCCAGCAGCCAAAAGACAGTGCAAGAGACCCAGTACTTC
TRBV15	TRBD2	TRBJ2-1	16	NA	CATSRDPPSGYNEQFF	TGTGCCACCAGCAGAGATCCCCCTAGCGGCTACAATGAGCAGTTCTTC
TRBV7-3	TRBD1	TRBJ2-3	13	NA	CASSRDRVDTQYF	TGTGCCAGCAGCCGGGACAGAGTAGATACGCAGTATTTT
TRBV19	TRBD1	TRBJ2-7	14	NA	CASGDRMDFYEQYF	TGTGCCAGTGGGGACAGGATGGATTTCTACGAGCAGTACTTC
TRBV5-6	NA	TRBJ2-7	13	NA	CASSALSIHEQYF	TGTGCCAGCAGCGCCCTAAGTATACACGAGCAGTACTTC
TRBV2	NA	TRBJ2-2	13	NA	CASSVWVEGELFF	TGTGCCAGCAGTGTTTGGGTGGAGGGGGAGCTGTTTTTT
TRBV7-2	NA	TRBJ1-1	15	NA	CASSLLRGGNTEAFF	TGTGCCAGCAGCTTACTTCGAGGAGGGAACACTGAAGCTTTCTTT
TRBV3-1/TRBV3-2	TRBD2	TRBJ2-7	15	NA	CASSQALALSYEQYF	TGTGCCAGCAGCCAGGCACTAGCGCTTTCCTACGAGCAGTACTTC
TRBV5-1	NA	TRBJ2-7	14	NA	CASSLGSSFGEQYF	TGCGCCAGCAGCTTGGGTAGTTCGTTCGGCGAGCAGTACTTC
TRBV5-1	TRBD1	TRBJ2-1	16	NA	CASSFGPGQSYNEQFF	TGCGCCAGCAGTTTTGGACCGGGACAGTCATACAATGAGCAGTTCTTC
TRBV29-1	NA	TRBJ1-1	11	NA	CSVEGGPEAFF	TGCAGCGTTGAAGGCGGCCCTGAAGCTTTCTTT
TRBV3-1/TRBV3-2	NA	TRBJ2-5	15	NA	CASSQVYSLQETQYF	TGTGCCAGCAGCCAAGTGTACAGCCTCCAAGAGACCCAGTACTTC
TRBV24-1	TRBD2	TRBJ2-1	13	NA	CATSKGLAGTVFF	TGTGCCACCAGTAAAGGACTAGCGGGAACAGTGTTCTTC
TRBV4-3	TRBD1	TRBJ2-7	18	NA	CASSPMPTTDRATYEQYF	TGCGCCAGCAGCCCCATGCCCACCACGGACAGGGCCACCTACGAGCAGTACTTC
TRBV5-4	NA	TRBJ2-1	14	NA	CASRNGGLRDEQFF	TGTGCCAGCAGGAATGGAGGTTTAAGGGATGAGCAGTTCTTC
TRBV19	TRBD1	TRBJ1-1	15	NA	CASSALGTANTEAFF	TGTGCCAGTAGTGCCTTAGGGACAGCGAACACTGAAGCTTTCTTT
TRBV7-8	NA	TRBJ1-1	11	NA	CASSRSGGAFF	TGTGCCAGCAGCCGATCGGGGGGGGCTTTCTTT
TRBV5-1	NA	TRBJ1-1	16	NA	CASSLVMTPRGTEAFF	TGCGCCAGCAGCTTGGTGATGACCCCCCGGGGGACTGAAGCTTTCTTT
TRBV21-1	NA	TRBJ1-1	18	NA	CASSKGRAQPGMNTEAFF	TGTGCCAGCAGCAAGGGTAGGGCGCAGCCGGGGATGAACACTGAAGCTTTCTTT
TRBV2	TRBD1	TRBJ1-2	15	NA	CASSLTGTALDGYTF	TGTGCCAGCAGTCTTACCGGGACAGCCTTGGATGGCTACACCTTC
TRBV24-1	NA	TRBJ2-7	12	once	CATQQGSYEQYF	TGTGCCACCCAGCAGGGCAGCTACGAGCAGTACTTC
TRBV5-1	TRBD2	TRBJ2-5	14	NA	CASSLAGGRETQYF	TGCGCCAGCAGCTTGGCGGGGGGGCGGGAGACCCAGTACTTC
TRBV12-3/TRBV12-4	TRBD1	TRBJ2-3	12	NA	CASSLNRGGEYF	TGTGCCAGCAGCCTGAACAGGGGTGGGGAGTATTTT
TRBV29-1	TRBD2	TRBJ2-3	20	NA	CSVGRLSLAGGLVGTDTQYF	TGCAGCGTTGGACGTCTTTCCCTAGCGGGAGGGTTAGTTGGAACAGATACGCAGTATTTT
TRBV6-5	TRBD1	TRBJ1-3	15	NA	CASSYAGTGRNTIYF	TGTGCCAGCAGTTACGCCGGGACAGGGAGGAACACCATATATTTT
TRBV7-6	TRBD2	TRBJ2-1	14	few	CASSLQGGINEQFF	TGTGCCAGCAGCTTACAGGGAGGGATCAATGAGCAGTTCTTC
TRBV5-5	TRBD1	TRBJ1-2	14	NA	CASSTSQGATGYTF	TGTGCCAGCAGCACCTCACAGGGGGCAACTGGCTACACCTTC
TRBV19	NA	TRBJ1-1	12	NA	CASSTRNTEAFF	TGTGCCAGTAGTACCAGGAACACTGAAGCTTTCTTT
TRBV19	TRBD1	TRBJ2-7	14	NA	CASSLTGGYYEQYF	TGTGCCAGTAGCCTGACAGGGGGTTACTACGAGCAGTACTTC
TRBV6-5	TRBD1	TRBJ1-5	15	once	CASSPGGRSNQPQHF	TGTGCCAGCAGTCCAGGGGGCCGAAGCAATCAGCCCCAGCATTTT
TRBV12-3/TRBV12-4	NA	TRBJ1-2	13	NA	CASSFDSLYGYTF	TGTGCCAGCAGTTTCGACAGTCTCTATGGCTACACCTTC
TRBV7-9	TRBD1	TRBJ1-5	18	few	CASSPGQGTIENNQPQHF	TGTGCCAGCAGCCCCGGACAGGGAACGATTGAAAACAATCAGCCCCAGCATTTT
TRBV4-3	TRBD1	TRBJ1-2	13	NA	CASSQTGLGGYTF	TGCGCCAGCAGCCAGACAGGGTTGGGGGGCTACACCTTC
TRBV7-9	NA	TRBJ1-4	14	NA	CASSAGQLNEKLFF	TGTGCCAGCAGCGCCGGACAGTTAAATGAAAAACTGTTTTTT
TRBV29-1	TRBD1	TRBJ1-3	14	NA	CSVGDRGGGNTIYF	TGCAGCGTTGGTGACAGGGGGGGCGGAAACACCATATATTTT
TRBV19	TRBD2	TRBJ2-2	14	NA	CASRISGRAGELFF	TGTGCCAGTAGGATAAGCGGGAGGGCTGGGGAGCTGTTTTTT
TRBV20-1	TRBD1	TRBJ2-1	11	NA	CSARGRTGFFF	TGCAGTGCTAGAGGAAGGACAGGGTTTTTCTTC
TRBV10-3	TRBD1	TRBJ2-3	15	few	CAISAGRGNTDTQYF	TGTGCCATCAGTGCGGGCAGGGGGAACACAGATACGCAGTATTTT
TRBV3-1/TRBV3-2	TRBD2	TRBJ2-2	16	NA	CASSHPGTSAVGELFF	TGTGCCAGCAGCCACCCCGGGACTAGCGCGGTCGGGGAGCTGTTTTTT
TRBV4-2	NA	TRBJ1-4	14	NA	CASSQVPQFEKLFF	TGTGCCAGCAGCCAAGTCCCACAATTTGAAAAACTGTTTTTT
TRBV25-1	TRBD1	TRBJ1-1	15	NA	CASNPGGSVDTEAFF	TGTGCCAGCAACCCAGGGGGCTCAGTGGACACTGAAGCTTTCTTT
TRBV7-2	NA	TRBJ1-3	17	once	CASSRYSSGISGNTIYF	TGTGCCAGCAGCCGCTACTCATCAGGGATCTCTGGAAACACCATATATTTT
TRBV7-2	TRBD1	TRBJ1-1	16	NA	CASSLFGRGRDTEAFF	TGTGCCAGCAGCTTATTTGGTAGGGGGCGGGACACTGAAGCTTTCTTT
TRBV5-4	TRBD2	TRBJ2-1	15	NA	CASSETSGSWDEQFF	TGTGCCAGCAGCGAAACTAGCGGGAGTTGGGATGAGCAGTTCTTC
TRBV4-1	TRBD2	TRBJ2-7	15	once	CASSQAGLASHEQYF	TGCGCCAGCAGCCAAGCAGGACTAGCTTCCCACGAGCAGTACTTC
TRBV28	TRBD1	TRBJ2-4	15	NA	CASSSPGQGANIQYF	TGTGCCAGCAGTTCCCCGGGACAGGGGGCAAACATTCAGTACTTC
TRBV2	NA	TRBJ1-3	13	NA	CASKQGTGNTIYF	TGTGCCAGCAAACAGGGAACTGGAAACACCATATATTTT
TRBV18	NA	TRBJ2-7	14	NA	CASSPVAADYEQYF	TGTGCCAGCTCACCAGTCGCGGCGGACTACGAGCAGTACTTC